A single sample is the source of the 16 T cell receptor beta chains below, sequenced in a study of cytomegalovirus exposure and HLA in healthy donors. Data came from immunoSEQ multiplex PCR; TCRdb stores just in-frame clones and leaves some out. The table has approximately 90,000 clones, under 95% seen once; the top ten hold around 1.2%. The sequenced sample consisted of PBMCs. Receptors were obtained from a woman in her 30s in good health and CMV-seropositive.

The CDR3, as DNA: TGTGCCATCAGTGAGTCAGGACAGGTGTGGGGTGGTGAAGCTTTCTTT. As protein: CAISESGQVWGGEAFF. V is TRBV10-3 and J is TRBJ1-1; 7 positions agree with TRBD1. The CDR3 loop spans 16 amino acids. The V and J ends lost 0 bases and 7 bases, in that order; junction bases with no gene match: 11. Looked up from germline, CDR1 is ENHRY and CDR2 is SYGVKD.

The chain joins TRBV7-6 to TRBJ2-1; D remains ambiguous. The CDR3 has 15 amino acids. Germline CDR1 SGHVS, CDR2 FNYEAQ. With 5 bases removed from V and 0 bases from J, the gap between germline ends came to 11 bases. The CDR3 DNA follows: TGTGCCAGCAGCCCTGGGCTCCCCTCCTACAATGAGCAGTTCTTC. The encoded protein is CASSPGLPSYNEQFF.

The CDR3 DNA follows: TGTGCCAGCCCAGGGCTCTCGAACACCGGGGAGCTGTTTTTT. It encodes CASPGLSNTGELFF. The genes are TRBV18 and TRBJ2-2, with D perhaps matching TRBD1 (5 bases). Germline CDR1 reads KGHSH; CDR2 reads LQKENI. The V end was cut by 8 bases, the J end by 0 bases, with 10 bases between. The CDR3 runs to 14 residues.

The chain is built from TRBV19 and TRBJ2-1; D not certain. Germline loops: CDR1 LNHDA, CDR2 SQIVND (reference sequence). CDR3 length: 13 amino acids. V shed 3 bases and J shed 7 bases, with 10 bases lying between them. CDR3: CASSMAVGNEQFF. For the CDR3, the DNA is TGTGCCAGTAGTATGGCGGTAGGAAATGAGCAGTTCTTC.

The rearrangement uses TRBV27 and TRBJ1-1; D uncertain. V was cut by 0 bases and J by 4 bases, with 9 bases left in between. The CDR3 is 14 amino acids. Per the germline V gene, CDR1 is MNHEY and CDR2 is SMNVEV (reference sequence). This chain's CDR3 is CASSLSGGSTEAFF. The CDR3 DNA sequence: TGTGCCAGCAGTTTATCAGGCGGGAGCACTGAAGCTTTCTTT.

J is TRBJ2-1 and V is TRBV7-9; 11 positions agree with TRBD2. This CDR3 has 17 residues. Germline lookup yields CDR1 SEHNR and CDR2 FQNEAQ (reference sequence). The V segment lost 5 bases and the J segment 3 bases; nucleotides outside the gene matches: 9. The CDR3 loop is CASSPRLAGGRYNEQFF. The CDR3 DNA reads TGTGCCAGCAGCCCGAGATTAGCGGGAGGGCGCTACAATGAGCAGTTCTTC.

The genes are TRBV7-8 and TRBJ2-5; D is unresolved. This CDR3 is 14 amino acids long. CDR1 and CDR2 from the germline V gene are SGHVS and FQNEAQ. V lost 3 bases to trimming and J lost 2 bases, with 10 bases between them. The CDR3 bases are TGTGCCAGCAGCTTTACAGAGAATCAAGAGACCCAGTACTTC. It is translated as CASSFTENQETQYF.

V gene TRBV6-5 combines with J gene TRBJ1-2; D gene unclear. CDR3 length: 12 residues. The germline gives CDR1 MNHEY, CDR2 SVGAGI. Trimming left V 8 bases short and J 4 bases short, with 11 bases between. The CDR3: CASSDSGYGYTF. The CDR3 bases are TGTGCCAGCTCAGACTCGGGCTATGGCTACACCTTC.

This clone occurred once. The chain uses TRBV28 and TRBJ2-5; 10 positions match TRBD1. V trimming: 3 bases; J trimming: 9 bases; junction bases outside the gene matches: 7. Germline V CDR1 and CDR2: MDHEN, SYDVKM. The CDR3 runs to 14 residues. The CDR3 DNA reads as TGTGCCAGCAGTTTTACCGGGACAGGGGTGGCCCAGTACTTC. Protein sequence: CASSFTGTGVAQYF.

The V call is TRBV28, the J call TRBJ1-5; no definite D call. The CDR3 is 11 residues long. Trimming cost V 4 bases and J 5 bases, with 3 bases left between them. Per the germline V gene, CDR1 is MDHEN and CDR2 is SYDVKM. CDR3 DNA sequence: TGTGCCAGCAGTTCGGATCAGCCCCAGCATTTT. Translation: CASSSDQPQHF.

The chain recombines TRBV7-3 with TRBJ2-7, with TRBD2 matching 10 bases. The junction had 19 bases not matched to a gene; V was cut back by 5 bases and J by 3 bases. Germline V gives CDR1 SGHTA, CDR2 FQGTGA. The CDR3 runs 19 residues. The CDR3 DNA reads as TGTGCCAGCAGCCCGTCGGGCCCCCCGGCTAGCGGGAGACGCTACGAGCAGTACTTC. It specifies CASSPSGPPASGRRYEQYF.

V usage is TRBV28 and J usage is TRBJ2-7; 13 bases line up with TRBD2. The germline gives CDR1 MDHEN, CDR2 SYDVKM. The J segment lost 6 bases and the V segment lost 7 bases, leaving 9 bases of the junction unmatched. This CDR3 region has 15 residues. The CDR3 nucleotides are TGTGCCAGCAAAACTCGGACTAGCGGGAGAGCCGAGCAGTACTTC. This translates into CASKTRTSGRAEQYF.

CDR3 residues: CSVRDRGVNEQFF. For the CDR3, the DNA is TGCAGCGTCCGGGACAGGGGTGTAAATGAGCAGTTCTTC. The V gene is TRBV29-1, the J gene TRBJ2-1, with 10 bases that match TRBD1. Germline V gene sequence: CDR1 SQVTM, CDR2 ANQGSEA. With V trimmed by 6 bases and J by 7 bases, 6 bases remained unmatched. The CDR3 totals 13 residues.

The count of this clone is one. The rearrangement joins TRBV28 to TRBJ2-3; D is undetermined. In germline, CDR1 is MDHEN, CDR2 SYDVKM. Trimming removed 6 bases from V and 2 bases from J, with 9 bases in between. This CDR3 is built from 13 residues. The CDR3 here is CASRDSYTDTQYF. The CDR3 DNA sequence: TGTGCCAGCAGAGACTCTTACACAGATACGCAGTATTTT.

This chain joins TRBV6-1 and TRBJ2-2; TRBD1 matches at 10 bases. V was clipped by 5 bases and J by 6 bases; unmatched bases: 6. The CDR3 is made up of 15 amino acids. Germline loops: CDR1 MNHNS, CDR2 SASEGT. The CDR3 reads CASSRGQGVAGELFF. DNA of the CDR3: TGTGCCAGCAGTAGAGGACAGGGGGTAGCCGGGGAGCTGTTTTTT.

The V and J genes are TRBV5-1 and TRBJ2-1, with TRBD2 matching over 15 bases. The V gene's germline CDR1 is SGHRS and CDR2 YFSETQ. V shed 5 bases and J 7 bases; nucleotides not matched to a gene: 7. There are 16 residues in the CDR3. In DNA, the CDR3 is TGCGCCAGCAGATCACCCGGGACTAGCGGGAGGAATGAGCAGTTCTTC. Its translation: CASRSPGTSGRNEQFF.